These 28 T cell receptor beta chains originate from one sample sequenced in a study of regulatory T cells in long-lasting Graves disease. In building TCR beta libraries, iRepertoire HTBI primers were used together with Arm-PCR of CDR3 regions. TCRdb reprocessed the multiplex PCR reads with MiXCR, giving one entry per CDR3 protein. Among a few hundred thousand distinct CDR3 sequences listed, around a fifth were seen once. As to time point: persistent/refractory GD, antithyroid drugs over 5 years with positive TRAb. PBMC RNA was the source of the TCR library. The specimen was peripheral blood mononuclear cells (PBMCs), collected when the disease was refractory, from a patient treated with antithyroid drugs. These receptors were collected from a female donor with Graves disease.

This clonotype showed up just a few times. The rearrangement joins TRBV20-1 to TRBJ1-5, with D perhaps matching TRBD1 (5 bases). Germline-derived CDR1 and CDR2 are DFQATT and SNEGSKA (reference sequence). The germline V and J ends were trimmed by 6 bases and 4 bases, with 19 bases remaining between them. The CDR3 has 15 residues. The CDR3 sequence is CSAGGAGGLNQPQHF. The CDR3 DNA follows: TGCAGTGCGGGGGGAGCCGGGGGACTAAATCAGCCCCAGCATTTT.

This clonotype was counted a few times. CDR3 sequence: CASSSGPTNTEAFF. CDR3 DNA: TGTGCCAGCAGCTCTGGGCCGACCAACACTGAAGCTTTCTTT. The chain carries TRBV7-9 and TRBJ1-1, with D unclear. CDR1 and CDR2 from the germline V gene are SEHNR and FQNEAQ (reference sequence). CDR3 length: 14 residues. Trimming stripped 4 bases from V and 2 bases from J, with 11 bases between. The variable domain in full, with the rest retrieved from reference TRBV7-9 and TRBJ1-1, is DTGVSQNPRHKITKRGQNVTFRCDPISEHNRLYWYRQTLGQGPEFLTYFQNEAQLEKSRLLSDRFSAERPKGSFSTLEIQRTEQGDSAMYLCASSSGPTNTEAFFGQGTRLTVV.

Points on this clonotype: Possible read error: a much larger clone is one base away. The chain links TRBV6-9 to TRBJ2-5; D is possibly TRBD1 (5 bases). This CDR3 has 16 residues. The V gene's germline CDR1 is MNHGY and CDR2 SVAAGI. Trimming cost V 3 bases and J 5 bases, with 19 bases left between them. DNA for the CDR3: TGTGCCAGCAGTTACTCTGCCATGGGGCTCGGGGAGACCCAGTACTTC. This gives the protein CASSYSAMGLGETQYF.

There are a few counts of this clonotype. The chain links TRBV28 to TRBJ2-2, with 9 bases lining up with TRBD2. Germline V CDR1 and CDR2: MDHEN, SYDVKM. The CDR3 runs to 17 residues. V lost 4 bases and J lost 7; bases outside the gene matches: 13. CDR3 DNA: TGTGCCAGCAGTTCTGGACTAGCGATTGGTTCGGACGGGGAGCTGTTTTTT. Translation: CASSSGLAIGSDGELFF.

This clonotype was found many times. V usage is TRBV6-5 and J usage is TRBJ2-4, with no clear D. The CDR3 runs 16 residues. Trimming cost V 0 bases and J 0 bases, with 9 bases left between them. CDR1 MNHEY and CDR2 SVGAGI come from the germline V gene. CDR3 nucleotide sequence: TGTGCCAGCAGTTACTCCGGATCCGTAGCCAAAAACATTCAGTACTTC. Translating it yields CASSYSGSVAKNIQYF.

As for this clonotype: The missing conserved phenylalanine or tryptophan at the end of this CDR3 makes a read error likely. CDR3 nucleotides: TGTGCCAGCAGCCAAATCCTGACGGCAGGGTCGGTCGGCTACACCCTC. Residues: CASSQILTAGSVGYTL. V usage is TRBV11-2 and J usage is TRBJ1-2; maybe TRBD1 (5 bases). Germline V gene lookup returns CDR1 SGHAT and CDR2 FQNNGV. V lost 5 bases, J lost 8 bases, and 24 bases lay in between. CDR3 length equals 16 residues.

The sample holds a few counts of this clonotype. The chain uses TRBV7-9 and TRBJ1-1; no firm D call. There are 15 residues in the CDR3. Trimming took off 1 base at V and 1 base at J, with 10 bases between the two ends. Germline-derived CDR1 and CDR2 are SEHNR and FQNEAQ (reference sequence). The DNA of the CDR3 is TGTGCCAGCAGCTTAGGAGGCGGGAAGAACACTGAAGCTTTCTTT. It encodes CASSLGGGKNTEAFF. Looking up the rest from reference TRBV7-9 and TRBJ1-1 gives the full variable domain: DTGVSQNPRHKITKRGQNVTFRCDPISEHNRLYWYRQTLGQGPEFLTYFQNEAQLEKSRLLSDRFSAERPKGSFSTLEIQRTEQGDSAMYLCASSLGGGKNTEAFFGQGTRLTVV.

Notes on this clonotype: Given a much more abundant clone one base away, this may be a read error. The chain carries TRBV7-9 and TRBJ2-7, with D perhaps matching TRBD1 (6 bases). The CDR3 consists of 16 residues. Trimming took off 10 bases at V and 2 bases at J, with 24 bases between the two ends. The germline V gene has CDR1 SEHNR and CDR2 FQNEAQ (reference sequence). CDR3 sequence reads: CANSSSFLGAPYEQYF. Here the CDR3 DNA reads TGTGCCAACAGTTCTAGTTTCCTGGGGGCACCCTACGAGCAGTACTTC.

This clonotype was counted ten times or more. The genes are TRBV7-9 and TRBJ1-5; 10 bases fit TRBD1. Unmatched junction bases numbered 6, after V lost 5 bases and J lost 5 bases. The CDR3 has 15 residues. Germline V gives CDR1 SEHNR, CDR2 FQNEAQ (reference sequence). The CDR3 here is CASSGAGTGDQPQHF. CDR3 DNA sequence: TGTGCCAGCAGCGGAGCCGGGACAGGGGATCAGCCCCAGCATTTT.

The rearrangement joins TRBV19 to TRBJ1-5, with D perhaps matching TRBD1 (5 bases). This CDR3 region has 14 residues. V was cut by 4 bases and J by 2 bases, with 9 bases left in between. Per germline, CDR1 LNHDA and CDR2 SQIVND (reference sequence). The CDR3 is CASSKGFGNQPQHF. For the CDR3, the DNA is TGTGCCAGTAGTAAGGGGTTTGGCAATCAGCCCCAGCATTTT.

This clonotype has just a few counts. This chain uses TRBV19 with TRBJ1-1, with 7 bases matching TRBD1. This CDR3 has 13 amino acids. Germline CDR1 and CDR2: LNHDA and SQIVND (reference sequence). Germline trimming cut 5 bases from V and 4 bases from J; bases unmatched to any gene: 4. The CDR3 sequence: CASSDWTGTEAFF. In DNA form, the CDR3 reads TGTGCCAGTAGTGACTGGACAGGCACTGAAGCTTTCTTT.

This clonotype was seen repeatedly, ten times or more. Here the CDR3 reads CASSSQLKDSLGYTF. The CDR3 DNA follows: TGTGCCAGCAGCTCCCAACTGAAAGACAGTCTTGGCTACACCTTC. The J gene is TRBJ1-2, the V gene TRBV12-3 or TRBV12-4; TRBD1 is a possible D gene (5 bases). The CDR3 has 15 amino acids. Trimming took off 6 bases at V and 7 bases at J, with 21 bases between the two ends.

A few counts support this clonotype. The V gene is TRBV13, the J gene TRBJ2-1, with 9 bases aligning to TRBD2. CDR3 length: 16 amino acids. V gave up 5 bases and J gave up 2 bases; unmatched junction bases: 7. Germline CDR1 PRHDT, CDR2 FYEKMQ (reference sequence). In nucleotides, the CDR3 is TGTGCCAGCAGCGTAGTTTCTAGCGGGGCCTACAATGAGCAGTTCTTC. Protein product: CASSVVSSGAYNEQFF.

CDR3 sequence reads: CASSPLGSPTGELFF. CDR3 DNA sequence: TGTGCCAGCAGTCCCTTGGGTTCGCCCACCGGGGAGCTGTTTTTT. This sequence joins TRBV11-3 and TRBJ2-2; D not certain. Germline V lookup: CDR1 SGHNT, CDR2 YENEEA. CDR3 length: 15 residues. V shed 6 bases and J shed 4 bases, with 15 bases lying between them. Together with reference TRBV11-3 and TRBJ2-2, the CDR3 gives the full variable domain: EAGVVQSPRYKIIEKKQPVAFWCNPISGHNTLYWYLQNLGQGPELLIRYENEEAVDDSQLPKDRFSAERLKGVDSTLKIQPAELGDSAVYLCASSPLGSPTGELFFGEGSRLTVL.

Many counts were recorded for this clonotype. The chain couples TRBV28 to TRBJ1-1; TRBD1 matches at 9 bases. The CDR3 loop spans 14 amino acids. CDR1 and CDR2 (germline): MDHEN, SYDVKM. Unmatched junction bases numbered 9, after V lost 3 bases and J lost 10 bases. CDR3 coding DNA: TGTGCCAGCAGTTTCCCCGGGACAGGGCAGCGAGCTTTCTTT. It yields the protein CASSFPGTGQRAFF.

The chain joins TRBV6-1 to TRBJ2-7, with 7 bases identical to TRBD2. Germline V gene lookup returns CDR1 MNHNS and CDR2 SASEGT. The CDR3 covers 18 residues. J lost 1 base, V lost 8 bases, and 20 bases had no gene match. The CDR3 loop is CASCPGKWGREWSYEQYF. The CDR3 DNA reads TGTGCCAGCTGCCCGGGGAAATGGGGGAGGGAATGGTCCTACGAGCAGTACTTC.

The rearrangement links TRBV30 to TRBJ1-5; 11 bases align to TRBD1. Germline CDR1 is GTSNPN and CDR2 is SVGIG (reference sequence). Trimming at V came to 1 base and at J to 0 bases, leaving 8 bases not matched to a gene. The CDR3 runs 18 residues. CDR3 amino acids: CAWSAGTGGVNSNQPQHF. The CDR3 DNA reads as TGTGCCTGGAGTGCCGGGACAGGGGGTGTGAATAGCAATCAGCCCCAGCATTTT.

There are a few counts of this clonotype. The rearrangement links TRBV6-1 to TRBJ2-7; D is perhaps TRBD1 (6 bases). V shed 7 bases and J shed 2 bases, with 15 bases lying between them. Germline values: CDR1 MNHNS, CDR2 SASEGT. The CDR3 extends over 14 amino acids. CDR3 loop: CASKTFRGPYEQYF. For the CDR3, the DNA is TGTGCCAGCAAGACCTTCAGGGGCCCCTACGAGCAGTACTTC.

This clonotype was detected many times. V is TRBV2 and J is TRBJ1-5, with 11 positions matching TRBD1. The CDR3 length is 16 residues. Germline-derived CDR1 and CDR2 are SNHLY and FYNNEI. The trim removed 6 bases at V and 7 bases at J, leaving 11 bases unmatched. The CDR3 sequence is CASRSGTGGSGQPQHF. The CDR3 DNA reads TGTGCCAGCAGATCCGGGACAGGGGGGTCGGGCCAGCCCCAGCATTTT.

This clonotype was detected a few times. The chain employs TRBV19 and TRBJ1-4; TRBD1 agrees at 7 bases. CDR1 is LNHDA, CDR2 SQIVND, per germline (reference sequence). Trimming took 0 bases from V and 5 from J; bases not matched to a gene: 12. The CDR3 is 18 amino acids. Here the CDR3 DNA reads TGTGCCAGTAGTATAGAGCCCCTTTGGACAGGCCGGAATGAAAAACTGTTTTTT. This codes for CASSIEPLWTGRNEKLFF.

This clonotype was recorded at least ten times. This chain links TRBV6-1 with TRBJ1-2; TRBD1 matches at 7 bases. The CDR3 runs to 13 residues. CDR1 MNHNS and CDR2 SASEGT come from the germline V gene. The V and J ends lost 7 bases and 0 bases, in that order; junction bases with no gene match: 2. CDR3 DNA sequence: TGTGCCAGCAAAGGACAGGCTAACTATGGCTACACCTTC. It is translated as CASKGQANYGYTF.

In this sample, this clonotype turned up a few times. The chain has TRBV19 and TRBJ1-2, with TRBD1 as a possible D gene (5 bases). Germline V gene lookup returns CDR1 LNHDA and CDR2 SQIVND (reference sequence). The CDR3 extends over 13 amino acids. Trimming cost V 10 bases and J 5 bases, with 17 bases left between them. In DNA, the CDR3 is TGTGCCACTAATGACGGGACGGAGTATGGCTACACCTTC. Its protein product is CATNDGTEYGYTF.

Of note for this clonotype: This may be a read error: a much more frequent sequence differs by one nucleotide. This chain links TRBV11-2 with TRBJ2-5; D unclear. CDR1 is SGHAT and CDR2 is FQNNGV in the germline V gene. The CDR3 loop spans 14 amino acids. The V gene lost 1 base and the J gene lost 5 bases, with 11 bases spanning the gap. The CDR3 DNA sequence: TGTGCCAGCAGCTTAGGGTGGGCTACGGAGACCCAGTACTTC. This codes for CASSLGWATETQYF.

The chain combines TRBV4-1 with TRBJ1-4; D not resolved. Germline CDR1 is MGHRA and CDR2 is YSYEKL. The CDR3 extends over 16 amino acids. Between the trimmed V and J ends, which lost 3 bases and 0 bases, there was a span of 11 bases. The CDR3 protein is CASSQGDRATNEKLFF. The CDR3 DNA is TGCGCCAGCAGCCAGGGCGACCGGGCAACTAATGAAAAACTGTTTTTT.

CDR3 DNA: TGCGCCAGCAGCCGGACAGGGGTTAAAGGCTACACCTTC. As protein: CASSRTGVKGYTF. The chain recombines TRBV5-1 with TRBJ1-2; TRBD1 aligns across 9 bases. This CDR3 region has 13 residues. V dropped 4 bases and J dropped 8; count of bases not matched to a gene: 6. CDR1 SGHRS and CDR2 YFSETQ come from the germline V gene.

This clonotype has ten or more counts. The V gene is TRBV2, the J gene TRBJ1-2; perhaps TRBD1 as D (5 bases). V was shortened by 6 bases and J by 3 bases, with 14 bases between the two germline ends. There are 14 residues in the CDR3. Looked up from germline, CDR1 is SNHLY and CDR2 is FYNNEI. The CDR3 loop reads CASSRTRGDYGYTF. CDR3 in DNA: TGTGCCAGCAGCCGGACGCGAGGGGACTATGGCTACACCTTC.

This clonotype was found once. Just one base apart from a much larger clone, this may be a read error. In DNA form, the CDR3 reads TGTACCAGCAGCGAGGGGGCGCAATGGGAGACCCAGTACTTC. Its translation is CTSSEGAQWETQYF. This sequence joins TRBV11-2 and TRBJ2-5, with 7 bases matching TRBD1. Looked up from germline, CDR1 is SGHAT and CDR2 is FQNNGV. The CDR3 is 14 residues long.

This clonotype was found a few times. The chain recombines TRBV3-1 with TRBJ2-7, with 10 bases aligning to TRBD2. The germline V gene has CDR1 LGHDT and CDR2 YNNKEL (reference sequence). V trimming: 2 bases; J trimming: 4 bases; junction bases outside the gene matches: 5. There are 15 residues in the CDR3. The CDR3 sequence: CASSQTAGGPYEQYF. CDR3 DNA: TGTGCCAGCAGCCAAACAGCGGGGGGGCCGTACGAGCAGTACTTC.